These 26 T cell receptor beta chains originate from one sample sequenced in a study of vaccination and CD4 T cells after COVID-19. Stated time point: late sampling 161 to 241 days after vaccination in three convalescent patients. TCRdb passed the PCR reads through MiXCR, listing each CDR3 protein once. The data hold 25,000 to 30,000 distinct CDR3 sequences, with 45% to 65% observed a single time. Sample: CD4+ T cells from blood, taken about 7 months after SARS-CoV-2 vaccination. These receptors were obtained from a human donor who had recovered from COVID-19.

The chain uses TRBV6-1 and TRBJ2-5; unclear D gene. The CDR3 contains 12 residues. Trimming removed 3 bases from V and 6 bases from J, with 8 bases in between. CDR1 is MNHNS, CDR2 SASEGT, per germline. This CDR3 is CASSDAGKTQYF. The CDR3 coding sequence is TGTGCCAGCAGTGATGCTGGGAAGACCCAGTACTTC.

J is TRBJ1-1 and V is TRBV29-1, with TRBD1 matching 9 bases. Trimming removed 7 bases from V and 2 bases from J; junction bases left unmatched: 8. This CDR3 contains 14 residues. The germline V gene has CDR1 SQVTM and CDR2 ANQGSEA. In DNA form, the CDR3 reads TGCAGCGCAGACCCACAGGGGGCTAACACTGAAGCTTTCTTT. It is translated as CSADPQGANTEAFF. Together with reference TRBV29-1 and TRBJ1-1, the CDR3 gives the full variable domain: SAVISQKPSRDICQRGTSLTIQCQVDSQVTMMFWYRQQPGQSLTLIATANQGSEATYESGFVIDKFPISRPNLTFSTLTVSNMSPEDSSIYLCSADPQGANTEAFFGQGTRLTVV.

This clonotype was detected a few times. The chain employs TRBV7-2 and TRBJ2-1; weak D call: TRBD2 (6 bases). Germline V lookup: CDR1 SGHTA, CDR2 FQGNSA. With 8 bases removed from V and 3 bases from J, the gap between germline ends came to 14 bases. CDR3 size: 14 residues. CDR3 loop: CASYFAGNYNEQFF. CDR3 DNA sequence: TGTGCCAGCTATTTTGCGGGGAACTACAATGAGCAGTTCTTC.

In its sample, this clonotype was seen a few times. The V and J genes are TRBV7-2 and TRBJ1-6, with TRBD1 as a possible D gene (5 bases). The CDR3 runs to 16 residues. Trimming stripped 0 bases from V and 10 bases from J, with 16 bases between. Germline V gene data show CDR1 as SGHTA and CDR2 as FQGNSA. The CDR3 region is CASSLAGPNEGSPLHF. In nucleotides, the CDR3 is TGTGCCAGCAGCTTAGCGGGGCCGAACGAAGGATCACCCCTCCACTTT.

CDR3 loop: CATSTWDSLGNQPQHF. The CDR3 coding sequence is TGTGCCACCAGCACCTGGGACTCATTGGGAAATCAGCCCCAGCATTTT. The rearrangement links TRBV15 to TRBJ1-5, with a weak D call TRBD1 (5 bases). V lost 4 bases, J lost 4 bases, and 17 bases lay in between. The CDR3 consists of 16 residues. The germline V gene encodes CDR1 LNHNV and CDR2 YYDKDF (reference sequence).

The CDR3 region has the DNA TGTGCCAGTAGTATTGACCCAGGGGATTCGCACTATGGCTACACCTTC. This sequence encodes CASSIDPGDSHYGYTF. The chain recombines TRBV19 with TRBJ1-2; possibly TRBD1 for D (6 bases). The germline V gene has CDR1 LNHDA and CDR2 SQIVND (reference sequence). The germline V and J ends were trimmed by 3 bases and 3 bases, with 17 bases remaining between them. The CDR3 sequence is 16 residues long. Using reference TRBV19 and TRBJ1-2 for the parts outside the CDR3, the full variable domain is DGGITQSPKYLFRKEGQNVTLSCEQNLNHDAMYWYRQDPGQGLRLIYYSQIVNDFQKGDIAEGYSVSREKKESFPLTVTSAQKNPTAFYLCASSIDPGDSHYGYTFGSGTRLTVV.

A note on this clonotype: It is likely a read error, because the conserved phenylalanine at the end of the CDR3 is missing. The chain has TRBV15 and TRBJ2-1; D gene unclear. V lost 0 bases and J lost 5, with 11 bases in between. Per germline, CDR1 LNHNV and CDR2 YYDKDF (reference sequence). The CDR3 contains 15 residues. The CDR3, as DNA: TGTGCCACCAGCAGAGATCGTCCCGGCAACAATGAGCAGTTCCTC. As protein: CATSRDRPGNNEQFL.

Details on this clonotype: Germline and junction disagree at one end, which may indicate a read error. This sequence joins TRBV7-3 and TRBJ1-1; D gene unclear. The CDR3 contains 15 residues. CDR1 and CDR2 (germline): SGHTA, FQGTGA. The CDR3 is CTSSLFAVMNTEAFF. CDR3 sequence (DNA): TGTACCAGCAGCTTATTCGCGGTCATGAACACTGAAGCTTTCTTT.

The table lists this clonotype with a count of one. Sequence at one end of the junction differs from germline and may be a read error. The rearrangement links TRBV28 to TRBJ2-7; a possible D gene is TRBD1 (5 bases). This CDR3 comprises 14 residues. From germline, CDR1 is MDHEN and CDR2 SYDVKM. CDR3 sequence reads: CASSGHLLSNEKYF. The CDR3 DNA follows: TGTGCCAGCAGCGGACACCTCCTCAGTAACGAGAAGTACTTC.

A few counts support this clonotype. The CDR3 region is CASSLVVSAGELFF. In nucleotides, the CDR3 is TGTGCCAGCAGCTTAGTTGTGTCGGCCGGGGAGCTGTTTTTT. This chain connects TRBV7-6 to TRBJ2-2; D is undetermined. This CDR3 is 14 amino acids long. CDR1 and CDR2 from the germline V gene are SGHVS and FNYEAQ. Trimming stripped 1 base from V and 6 bases from J, with 9 bases between.

This chain links TRBV19 with TRBJ1-2, with 8 bases identical to TRBD1. CDR1 and CDR2 (germline): LNHDA, SQIVND (reference sequence). The CDR3 runs 12 residues. V was pared by 7 bases and J by 8 bases, with 6 bases of the junction left unmatched. The CDR3 sequence: CASKDRVVGYTF. The CDR3 DNA is TGTGCCAGTAAGGACAGGGTTGTCGGCTACACCTTC.

The chain combines TRBV20-1 with TRBJ1-1; tentatively, D is TRBD1 (5 bases). Germline assignment: CDR1 DFQATT and CDR2 SNEGSKA (reference sequence). This CDR3 has 15 residues. V lost 3 bases and J 5 bases, leaving 19 bases between the germline ends. This CDR3 is CSARITGFRGTEAFF. The CDR3 DNA is TGCAGTGCTAGGATAACAGGTTTTCGGGGAACTGAAGCTTTCTTT.

The rearrangement links TRBV24-1 to TRBJ2-1; 12 bases line up with TRBD2. This CDR3 comprises 14 residues. V trimming: 4 bases; J trimming: 8 bases; junction bases outside the gene matches: 2. CDR1 and CDR2 from the germline V gene are KGHDR and SFDVKD. CDR3 sequence reads: CATSEASGGDEQFF. CDR3 nucleotides: TGTGCCACCAGTGAGGCTAGCGGGGGGGATGAGCAGTTCTTC.

This clonotype is classed as medium-sized. This rearrangement joins TRBV20-1 to TRBJ1-5, with 7 bases that match TRBD1. V shed 0 bases and J 4 bases; nucleotides not matched to a gene: 6. This CDR3 has 15 residues. Germline lookup yields CDR1 DFQATT and CDR2 SNEGSKA (reference sequence). The CDR3 DNA sequence: TGCAGTGCTAGAGATAGGGAGACAGGGAATCAGCCCCAGCATTTT. Its protein is CSARDRETGNQPQHF.

Regarding this clonotype: One end of the junction fails to match germline, which may point to a read error. This chain links TRBV10-3 with TRBJ1-5; possible D gene TRBD1, 5 bases. CDR3 length equals 16 residues. The germline gives CDR1 ENHRY, CDR2 SYGVKD. The CDR3 region has the DNA TGTGCCAGCAGTCTAATCCGGGACGGCGGTAGTCAGCCCCAGCATTTT. Protein: CASSLIRDGGSQPQHF.

V is TRBV20-1 and J is TRBJ2-3; 14 bases map to TRBD2. This CDR3 spans 17 amino acids. V shed 3 bases, J shed 0 bases, and the junction held 5 bases outside the gene matches. Germline V lookup: CDR1 DFQATT, CDR2 SNEGSKA (reference sequence). In nucleotides, the CDR3 is TGCAGTGCTAGGACTAGCGGGAGGGCCGGGAGCACAGATACGCAGTATTTT. It encodes CSARTSGRAGSTDTQYF.

This clonotype qualifies as medium-sized (0.01 to 0.1%). The chain combines TRBV6-1 with TRBJ1-5; no reliable D call. From germline, CDR1 is MNHNS and CDR2 SASEGT. The CDR3 loop spans 12 amino acids. Deletions cut 0 bases from V and 3 bases from J, with 0 bases between. The CDR3: CASSEANQPQHF. The CDR3 DNA follows: TGTGCCAGCAGTGAAGCCAATCAGCCCCAGCATTTT.

The chain uses TRBV12-3 or TRBV12-4 and TRBJ2-3; 8 nucleotides agree with TRBD1. V dropped 5 bases and J dropped 8; count of bases not matched to a gene: 9. This CDR3 contains 14 residues. The CDR3 bases are TGTGCCAGCAGTCCACGACAGGGGTTGGGTACGCAGTATTTT. It specifies CASSPRQGLGTQYF.

This clonotype was found a few times. This chain connects TRBV7-9 to TRBJ2-3; D unclear. V dropped 6 bases and J dropped 1 base, with 8 bases sitting between them. Germline CDR1 is SEHNR and CDR2 is FQNEAQ (reference sequence). The CDR3 runs 13 residues. Here the CDR3 DNA reads TGTGCCAGCAGTCCGGCTGGCACAGATACGCAGTATTTT. Translating gives CASSPAGTDTQYF.

This sequence joins TRBV18 and TRBJ2-5; D possibly uses TRBD1 or TRBD2 (5 bases each). The CDR3 extends over 13 amino acids. V was shortened by 6 bases and J by 5 bases, with 13 bases between the two germline ends. Germline lookup yields CDR1 KGHSH and CDR2 LQKENI. The CDR3 loop reads CASSRLRDETQYF. The CDR3, as DNA: TGTGCCAGCTCCCGATTGAGGGACGAGACCCAGTACTTC. The complete variable domain, with remaining parts taken from reference TRBV18 and TRBJ2-5, reads NAGVMQNPRHLVRRRGQEARLRCSPMKGHSHVYWYRQLPEEGLKFMVYLQKENIIDESGMPKERFSAEFPKEGPSILRIQQVVRGDSAAYFCASSRLRDETQYFGPGTRLLVL.

The V and J genes are TRBV6-1 and TRBJ2-3; 8 nucleotides align to TRBD2. The CDR3 extends over 14 amino acids. Germline CDR1 MNHNS, CDR2 SASEGT. With V trimmed by 3 bases and J by 2 bases, 1 base remained unmatched. The CDR3 is CASSERGDTDTQYF. DNA for the CDR3: TGTGCCAGCAGTGAGCGGGGGGACACAGATACGCAGTATTTT.

The genes are TRBV28 and TRBJ1-2; TRBD1 matches 12 bases. Germline V gene data show CDR1 as MDHEN and CDR2 as SYDVKM. The CDR3 has 15 residues. Trimming removed 8 bases from V and 5 bases from J; junction bases left unmatched: 9. The CDR3 region is CASGPPGQGAYGYTF. In DNA, the CDR3 is TGTGCCAGCGGTCCCCCGGGACAGGGGGCTTATGGCTACACCTTC.

This clonotype has just a few counts. This chain joins TRBV24-1 and TRBJ2-5; D ambiguous. V gave up 3 bases and J gave up 1 base, with 11 bases separating them. This CDR3 region has 15 residues. Germline values: CDR1 KGHDR, CDR2 SFDVKD. The CDR3 bases are TGTGCCACCAGTGATCCTAAATCCCCCCAAGAGACCCAGTACTTC. Amino acids: CATSDPKSPQETQYF.

The rearrangement links TRBV14 to TRBJ1-2, with 7 nucleotides matching TRBD1. V lost 8 bases, J lost 0 bases, and 3 bases stayed unmatched. There are 13 residues in the CDR3. Germline V lookup: CDR1 SGHDN, CDR2 FVKESK. The CDR3 sequence: CASGQDPNYGYTF. The CDR3, as DNA: TGTGCCAGCGGACAGGATCCTAACTATGGCTACACCTTC.

This rearrangement joins TRBV7-9 to TRBJ2-5; maybe TRBD1 (8 bases). The CDR3 loop spans 16 amino acids. The germline V gene encodes CDR1 SEHNR and CDR2 FQNEAQ (reference sequence). The V end was cut by 4 bases, the J end by 5 bases, with 20 bases between. The CDR3 protein is CASSSAFGQGGETQYF. The CDR3, as DNA: TGTGCCAGCAGCTCGGCTTTCGGACAGGGAGGGGAGACCCAGTACTTC. Based on the CDR3 plus reference TRBV7-9 and TRBJ2-5, the full variable domain is DTGVSQNPRHKITKRGQNVTFRCDPISEHNRLYWYRQTLGQGPEFLTYFQNEAQLEKSRLLSDRFSAERPKGSFSTLEIQRTEQGDSAMYLCASSSAFGQGGETQYFGPGTRLLVL.

The rearrangement links TRBV5-4 to TRBJ2-7; perhaps TRBD2 as D (5 bases). The CDR3 runs to 15 residues. The germline gives CDR1 SGHNT, CDR2 YYREEE (reference sequence). V was shortened by 3 bases and J by 4 bases, with 17 bases between the two germline ends. This chain's CDR3 is CASSWRFGKDYEQYF. CDR3 bases: TGTGCCAGCAGCTGGCGTTTCGGGAAGGATTACGAGCAGTACTTC. Combining the CDR3 with reference TRBV5-4 and TRBJ2-7 gives the whole variable domain ETGVTQSPTHLIKTRGQQVTLRCSSQSGHNTVSWYQQALGQGPQFIFQYYREEENGRGNFPPRFSGLQFPNYSSELNVNALELDDSALYLCASSWRFGKDYEQYFGPGTRLTVT.